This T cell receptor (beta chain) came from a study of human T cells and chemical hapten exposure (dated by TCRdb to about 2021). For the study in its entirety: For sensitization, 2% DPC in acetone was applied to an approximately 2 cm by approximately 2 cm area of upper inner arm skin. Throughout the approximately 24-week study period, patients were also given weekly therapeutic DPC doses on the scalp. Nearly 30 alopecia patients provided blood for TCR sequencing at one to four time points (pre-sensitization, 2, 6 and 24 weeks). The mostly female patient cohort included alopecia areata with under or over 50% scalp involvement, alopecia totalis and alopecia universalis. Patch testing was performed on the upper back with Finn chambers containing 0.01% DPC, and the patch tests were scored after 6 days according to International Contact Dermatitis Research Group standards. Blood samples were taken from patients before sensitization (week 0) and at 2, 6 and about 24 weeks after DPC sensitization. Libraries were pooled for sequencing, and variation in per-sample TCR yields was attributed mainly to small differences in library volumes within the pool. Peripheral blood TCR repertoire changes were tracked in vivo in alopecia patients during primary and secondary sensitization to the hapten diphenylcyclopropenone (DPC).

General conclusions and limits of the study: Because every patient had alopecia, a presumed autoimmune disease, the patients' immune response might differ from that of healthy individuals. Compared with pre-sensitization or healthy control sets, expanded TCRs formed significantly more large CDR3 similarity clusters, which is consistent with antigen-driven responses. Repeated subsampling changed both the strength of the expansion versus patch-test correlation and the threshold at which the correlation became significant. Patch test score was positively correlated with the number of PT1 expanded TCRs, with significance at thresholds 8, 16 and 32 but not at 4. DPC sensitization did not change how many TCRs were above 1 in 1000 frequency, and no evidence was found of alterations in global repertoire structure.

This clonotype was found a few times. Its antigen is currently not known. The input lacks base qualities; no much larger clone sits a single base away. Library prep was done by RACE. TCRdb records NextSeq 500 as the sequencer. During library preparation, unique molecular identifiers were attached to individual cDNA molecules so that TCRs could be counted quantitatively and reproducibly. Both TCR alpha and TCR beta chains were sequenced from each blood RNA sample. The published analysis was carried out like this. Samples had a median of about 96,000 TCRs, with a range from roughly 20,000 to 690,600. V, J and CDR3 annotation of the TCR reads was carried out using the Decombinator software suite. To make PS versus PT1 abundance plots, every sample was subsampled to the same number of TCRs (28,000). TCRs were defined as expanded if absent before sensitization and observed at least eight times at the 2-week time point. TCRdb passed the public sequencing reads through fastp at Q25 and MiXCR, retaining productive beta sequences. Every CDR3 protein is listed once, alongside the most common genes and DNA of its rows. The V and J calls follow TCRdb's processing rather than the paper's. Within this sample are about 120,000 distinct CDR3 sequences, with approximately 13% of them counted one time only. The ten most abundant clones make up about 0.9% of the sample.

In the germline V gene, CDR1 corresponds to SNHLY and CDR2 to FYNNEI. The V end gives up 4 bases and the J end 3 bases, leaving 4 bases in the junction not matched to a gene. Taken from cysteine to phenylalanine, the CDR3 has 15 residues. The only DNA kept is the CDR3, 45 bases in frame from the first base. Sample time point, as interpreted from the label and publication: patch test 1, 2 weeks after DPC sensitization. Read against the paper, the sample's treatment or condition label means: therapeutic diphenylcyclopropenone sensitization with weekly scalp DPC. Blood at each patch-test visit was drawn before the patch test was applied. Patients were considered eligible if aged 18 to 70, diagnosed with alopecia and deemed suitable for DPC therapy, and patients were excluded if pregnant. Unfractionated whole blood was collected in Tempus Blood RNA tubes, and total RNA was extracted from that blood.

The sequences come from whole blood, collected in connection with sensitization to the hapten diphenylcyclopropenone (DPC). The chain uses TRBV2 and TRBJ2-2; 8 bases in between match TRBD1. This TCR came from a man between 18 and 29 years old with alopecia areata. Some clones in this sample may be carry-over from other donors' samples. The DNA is TGTGCCAGCAGTGGCAGGGGGCGAGACACCGGGGAGCTGTTTTTT. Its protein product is CASSGRGRDTGELFF. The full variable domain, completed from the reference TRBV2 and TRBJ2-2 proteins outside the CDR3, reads EPEVTQTPSHQVTQMGQEVILRCVPISNHLYFYWYRQILGQKVEFLVSFYNNEISEKSEIFDDQFSVERPDGSNFTLKIRSTKLEDSAMYFCASSGRGRDTGELFFGEGSRLTVL.